A single sample gave rise to the 4 T cell receptor beta chains below, sequenced in a study of CD8+ T cells in alopecia areata. Sample treatment: oral pan-JAK inhibitor, 5-10 mg twice daily. Extracted from the samples, RNA was reverse transcribed into cDNA to serve as the sequencing template. Data came from immunoSEQ multiplex PCR; TCRdb stores just in-frame clones and leaves some out. The table includes under 95,000 clones, more than 65% detected once. The source material was CD8+ T cells sorted from blood, sampled at approximately week 44, from a patient treated with tofacitinib. The receptors were gathered from a human donor with alopecia areata.

In DNA form, the CDR3 reads TGTGCCAGCAGCTCAACACGGGGGGACCAGCCCCAGCATTTT. Translated: CASSSTRGDQPQHF. V and J are TRBV7-9 and TRBJ1-5; D perhaps matches TRBD1 (5 bases). V was pared by 4 bases and J by 7 bases, with 14 bases between. Germline V gene sequence: CDR1 SEHNR, CDR2 FQNEAQ (reference sequence). The CDR3 has 14 residues.

The chain carries TRBV27 and TRBJ2-7, with D unresolved. The V end lost 6 bases, the J end lost 4 bases, and 22 bases lay between the germline ends. CDR1 MNHEY and CDR2 SMNVEV come from the germline V gene (reference sequence). The CDR3 totals 16 residues. CDR3 protein: CASSPRLRLDLYEQYF. DNA for the CDR3: TGTGCCAGCAGCCCACGGCTGCGACTCGATTTATACGAGCAGTACTTC.

The V and J genes are TRBV27 and TRBJ1-4; TRBD1 agrees at 7 bases. This CDR3 has 13 amino acids. V was clipped by 5 bases and J by 8 bases; unmatched bases: 5. Germline values: CDR1 MNHEY, CDR2 SMNVEV (reference sequence). This CDR3 reads CASSQTGQEKLFF. CDR3 bases: TGTGCCAGCAGTCAGACAGGGCAGGAAAAACTGTTTTTT.

There are a few counts of this clone. The chain carries TRBV4-3 and TRBJ2-7, with D unclear. CDR3 size: 17 residues. From germline, CDR1 is LGHNA and CDR2 YSLEER. The V and J ends lost 0 bases and 2 bases respectively, with 17 bases between them. The CDR3 bases are TGCGCCAGCAGCCAAGAATGGCTAAGGGAACCCCCCTACGAGCAGTACTTC. Protein sequence: CASSQEWLREPPYEQYF.